This T cell receptor (beta chain) was recorded in a study of shared clonotypes between healthy human individuals (dated by TCRdb to 2020 to 2022). About the investigation overall: The cohort included a few men and a couple of women between 18 and 49 years of age. Blood TCR repertoires of a handful of healthy adults were deeply sequenced to estimate repertoire size and the extent of clonotype sharing between individuals. To increase sequencing depth and limit assay-specific biases, TCR repertoire library preparation and sequencing were carried out by different laboratories using diverse techniques. For each donor, three plates each were used for CD4 naive and CD4 memory, two plates were used for CD8 naive, and one plate was used for CD8 memory. Between about 0.8 and 9 billion PBMCs per donor were obtained by leukapheresis. Overall results and qualifications from the work: Based on pairwise subsampling, the degree of clonotype sharing among donors was expected to be affected by sequencing depth. Even with the large sequencing depth, rarefaction of the sorted-subset datasets indicated that sequencing was incomplete. Around 5% of naive CD4, 3.5% of naive CD8, 2.3% of memory CD4, and around 0.42% of memory CD8 clonotypes were shared across several donors. Sampling was restricted to blood, and TCR repertoires in tissues likely differ from the TCR repertoires found in blood. Compared with non-shared clonotypes, the clonotypes found in all four sorted-subset donors had higher generation probabilities. Because the study included a small number of donors, the genetic and exposure-history diversity represented was limited. Naive subsets generally had larger estimated clonotype richness than memory subsets did.

TCR CDR3 regions were amplified from genomic DNA by multiplex PCR using the deep immunoSEQ assay. Extracted genomic DNA from each cell subset was spread evenly across all wells of several immunoSEQ 96-well plates, with each plate serving as a replicate. For sorted subsets, each replicate PCR was loaded with about 0.2 ug genomic DNA, equivalent to some 27,000 T cell genomes. The purified libraries were quantified using a Qubit 3.0 fluorometer, sized with a Bioanalyzer 2100, and then quantified again using the KAPA Library Quantification kit. A separate single-read 150-cycle Illumina NextSeq 550 flow cell was used to sequence each immunoSEQ 96-well plate. Regarding the original processing steps: The immunoSEQ output contained only junctional sequences without quality scores, so filtering could not match that applied to full-length reads. Sequences were annotated with PyIR, a Python wrapper for IgBLAST v1.9, and V/J genes and CDR3 were assigned using IMGT germline references. Any read was removed if the V/J assignment was weak (E-value above 1e-6), the CDR3 was missing, or the read contained stop codons, out-of-frame junctions, or ambiguous translated residues. V3J clonotypes were defined as sequences sharing the same inferred V gene, J gene, and CDR3 amino acid sequence. Percentage overlap between repertoires was computed as shared unique clonotypes divided by the size of the smaller repertoire. Three approaches were used to assess repertoire richness: RTK rarefaction, the Chao1 estimator, and Recon v2.1 estimates of unobserved clonotypes. Generation probabilities for all TCRbeta clonotypes obtained by the gDNA method from several donors were computed using OLGA. This is the immuneACCESS table as TCRdb keeps it, with only in-frame sequences that have V and J called. A part of the clones is gone; compared with another copy, unresolved V genes explain less than half, and the rest is unexplained. D and trimming were read from the DNA, whereas the V and J calls and clone size are those reported in that table. The sample includes about 960,000 clones, with approximately 76% observed a single time. The ten largest clones capture about 1.5% of the sample.

Healthy HIV-negative adults with no recently reported acute infections or vaccinations were included as donors. Every donor was a Caucasian adult living in Nashville, Tennessee, USA. CD4+ T cells were enriched through magnetic negative selection, after which naive cells were positively selected on CD45RA and the remaining negative fraction served as the memory subset. Blood was collected by leukapheresis, and PBMCs were isolated by Ficoll-Histopaque density gradient centrifugation and then cryopreserved in liquid nitrogen vapor phase. Analytical flow cytometry was used to check the purity and quantity of each magnetically sorted T cell population. Each sorted fraction had its genomic DNA isolated and then quantified by UV absorbance on a Nanodrop 2000c. The junction carries 9 bases between V and J, which are trimmed by 2 bases and 1 base respectively. CDR1 is given as MNHNY and CDR2 as SVGAGI, both from the germline V gene (reference sequence). Inclusive of the bounding cysteine and phenylalanine, the CDR3 is 15 residues long. Only CDR3 DNA is held: 45 bases, read in frame from base 1.

On this clone: Its antigen is currently not known. No base quality information exists; no much larger clone differs at one position. Other DNA sequences in the sample encode the same CDR3.

The source is a man between 18 and 35 years old in good health. The chain links TRBV6-6 with TRBJ1-3; a confident D gene designation cannot be given. Material for sequencing was memory CD4+ T cells sorted from blood. What this sample's cell subset or site label stands for: CD45RA-negative fraction. The CDR3: CASSYDRASGNTIYF. The DNA sequence reads TGTGCCAGCAGTTACGATAGGGCATCTGGAAACACCATATATTTT.